The following is a T cell receptor beta chain sequence with its context. The antigen is unknown. This CDR3 has 15 amino acids. Germline V gene sequence: CDR1 LNHNV, CDR2 YYDKDF (reference sequence). Trimming took 1 base from V and 3 from J, leaving 10 bases between them. The sample originates from a study of cytomegalovirus exposure and HLA in healthy donors. Broader study findings: Rare sequences made up most TCRs, while some public TCRs were found in many donors. About 180 TCR beta chains were listed as cytomegalovirus-associated.

The protocol was immunoSEQ multiplex PCR, while the TCRdb copy is restricted to in-frame clones and leaves out a portion. The table has 200,000 or so clones, about 91% seen once. Input material: PBMCs. This rearrangement joins TRBV15 to TRBJ2-1; D may be TRBD1 (6 bases). The clonotype comes from a woman under 30 in good health and CMV-seronegative. CDR3 protein: CATSRGGQFYNEQFF. The CDR3 nucleotides read TGTGCCACCAGCAGAGGAGGACAGTTCTACAATGAGCAGTTCTTC.